The 17 T cell receptor beta chains listed next were all sequenced from one sample in a study of T cell responses to AZD1222 COVID-19 vaccine. Sequencing used immunoSEQ multiplex PCR; TCRdb keeps in-frame clones, though not all of them. In the table there are some 90,000 clones, approximately 88% of which are singletons. The sequencing used peripheral blood, collected on day 0 of AZD1222 vaccination. These receptor sequences come from an adult in good health.

The chain couples TRBV28 to TRBJ2-5, with a weak D call TRBD2 (7 bases). The CDR3 length is 15 residues. V lost 5 bases and J lost 1, with 14 bases in between. Germline CDR1 MDHEN, CDR2 SYDVKM. CDR3: CASSPRGALQETQYF. In DNA form, the CDR3 reads TGTGCCAGCAGTCCCCGGGGGGCCCTCCAAGAGACCCAGTACTTC.

Concerning this clone itself: Compared with germline, one end of the junction differs, possibly owing to a read error. V is TRBV7-7 and J is TRBJ2-5, with 7 bases aligning to TRBD1. The CDR3 spans 15 residues. Germline V lookup: CDR1 SSHAT, CDR2 FNYEAQ (reference sequence). The CDR3: CASSSASGGTETQYF. The CDR3 nucleotides are TGTGCTAGCAGCTCGGCATCAGGGGGAACAGAGACCCAGTACTTC.

The DNA for the CDR3 is TGTGCCAGCAGCGCTGGGGGACTGTTAGGTAAACTGTTTTTT. Translation: CASSAGGLLGKLFF. V usage is TRBV14 and J usage is TRBJ1-4; a possible D gene is TRBD1 (5 bases). The CDR3 runs 14 residues. Between the trimmed V and J ends, which lost 5 bases and 11 bases, there was a span of 18 bases. Germline V gives CDR1 SGHDN, CDR2 FVKESK.

As DNA, the CDR3 is TGCGCCAGCAGCTTGGGGAGCGGCTCGGGGCGAAATGAGCAGTTCTTC. Its translation is CASSLGSGSGRNEQFF. This chain connects TRBV5-1 to TRBJ2-1; D assignment may be TRBD1 or TRBD2 (5 bases each). Germline V gene sequence: CDR1 SGHRS, CDR2 YFSETQ. This CDR3 is 16 amino acids long. V lost 0 bases and J lost 7, with 17 bases in between.

The J gene is TRBJ1-2, the V gene TRBV29-1; D unresolved. Germline V gives CDR1 SQVTM, CDR2 ANQGSEA. Between the trimmed V and J ends, which lost 6 bases and 8 bases, there was a span of 19 bases. The length of the CDR3 is 13 residues. This chain's CDR3 is CSVAGPEVGGYTF. CDR3 DNA: TGCAGCGTCGCCGGGCCAGAGGTGGGCGGCTACACCTTC.

Only one count was recorded for this clone. The V call is TRBV18, the J call TRBJ2-7; 12 bases are a match to TRBD1. Germline CDR1 is KGHSH and CDR2 is LQKENI. Trimming removed 3 bases from V and 2 bases from J; junction bases left unmatched: 2. CDR3 length equals 15 residues. CDR3 nucleotide sequence: TGTGCCAGCTCACCCGGGACAGGGGGCACCTACGAGCAGTACTTC. Amino acids: CASSPGTGGTYEQYF.

V is TRBV15 and J is TRBJ1-4, with D unresolved. CDR3 length equals 15 residues. The ends were cut back, 0 bases at V and 7 bases at J, with 12 bases in the middle. Germline V gene sequence: CDR1 LNHNV, CDR2 YYDKDF (reference sequence). This CDR3 is CATSRDAMVPEKLFF. CDR3 bases: TGTGCCACCAGCAGAGATGCGATGGTGCCTGAAAAACTGTTTTTT.

This sequence joins TRBV6-4 and TRBJ1-1; TRBD1 is a possible D gene (6 bases). The V gene's germline CDR1 is MRHNA and CDR2 SNTAGT. V lost 3 bases and J 3 bases, leaving 14 bases between the germline ends. The length of the CDR3 is 15 residues. In DNA form, the CDR3 reads TGTGCCAGCAGTGAGGACAGAGGGGCTGACACTGAAGCTTTCTTT. Protein sequence: CASSEDRGADTEAFF.

This clone occurred once. A read error may produce the germline difference seen at one junction end. The CDR3 bases are TGTGCCAGCAGTCCAGGACTAGAACGCCAAGGGACCCAGTACTTC. It yields the protein CASSPGLERQGTQYF. The chain joins TRBV28 to TRBJ2-5; 7 bases line up with TRBD2. CDR1 is MDHEN, CDR2 SYDVKM, per germline. This CDR3 is 15 amino acids long.

The J gene is TRBJ2-7, the V gene TRBV6-5; 7 nucleotides align to TRBD2. Looked up from germline, CDR1 is MNHEY and CDR2 is SVGAGI. The ends lost 6 bases at V and 0 bases at J; junction bases unmatched: 8. The CDR3 loop spans 15 amino acids. As DNA, the CDR3 is TGTGCCAGCAGCCCCGCAGCGGGAAGCTCCTACGAGCAGTACTTC. Translated: CASSPAAGSSYEQYF.

The rearrangement links TRBV29-1 to TRBJ1-2; D gene unclear. Deletions cut 2 bases from V and 2 bases from J, with 6 bases between. CDR1 SQVTM and CDR2 ANQGSEA come from the germline V gene. CDR3 length equals 12 residues. The CDR3 loop reads CSVEQPNYGYTF. DNA for the CDR3: TGCAGCGTTGAACAGCCCAACTATGGCTACACCTTC.

V usage is TRBV18 and J usage is TRBJ2-7, with 7 positions matching TRBD1. The germline V gene encodes CDR1 KGHSH and CDR2 LQKENI. CDR3 length equals 14 residues. V dropped 3 bases and J dropped 11; count of bases not matched to a gene: 13. CDR3 loop: CASSPLLDREGEYF. CDR3 coding DNA: TGTGCCAGCTCACCCCTACTCGACAGGGAAGGGGAGTACTTC.

The chain links TRBV4-1 to TRBJ2-1; 13 positions match TRBD2. The CDR3 length is 17 residues. CDR1 is MGHRA, CDR2 YSYEKL, per germline. The V segment lost 1 base and the J segment 4 bases; nucleotides outside the gene matches: 4. As DNA, the CDR3 is TGCGCCAGCAGCCAAGTTAAACTAGCGGGAGGGTACAATGAGCAGTTCTTC. Translating gives CASSQVKLAGGYNEQFF.

The chain's CDR3 is CAWRLYPSNEQFF. DNA for the CDR3: TGTGCCTGGAGACTATATCCTTCCAATGAGCAGTTCTTC. The V gene is TRBV30, the J gene TRBJ2-1; D call uncertain. Trimming shortened V by 3 bases and J by 6 bases, and 12 bases separated the two germline ends. This CDR3 region has 13 residues. Per the germline V gene, CDR1 is GTSNPN and CDR2 is SVGIG (reference sequence).

The chain joins TRBV6-5 to TRBJ2-1; D tentatively fits TRBD1 or TRBD2 (5 bases each). The V gene lost 2 bases and the J gene lost 15 bases, with 11 bases spanning the gap. Per germline, CDR1 MNHEY and CDR2 SVGAGI. The CDR3 extends over 11 amino acids. CDR3 region: CASSYKGRRFF. The DNA for the CDR3 is TGTGCCAGCAGTTACAAGGGACGTCGGTTCTTC.

The genes are TRBV2 and TRBJ2-4; maybe TRBD2 (6 bases). CDR3 size: 14 residues. CDR1 SNHLY and CDR2 FYNNEI come from the germline V gene. Trimming removed 1 base from V and 12 bases from J, with 16 bases in between. As DNA, the CDR3 is TGTGCCAGCAGTGAAGATTTAGCGGCAATTACTCAGTACTTC. This encodes CASSEDLAAITQYF.

This clone was detected only once. V gene TRBV10-1 combines with J gene TRBJ2-3; 7 bases are a match to TRBD1. This CDR3 is 14 amino acids long. Germline V lookup: CDR1 WNHNN, CDR2 SYGVQD (reference sequence). V was pared by 10 bases and J by 2 bases, with 9 bases of the junction left unmatched. The CDR3 DNA follows: TGCGCCAACAGAACCGGGACAGACACAGATACGCAGTATTTT. Amino acid sequence: CANRTGTDTDTQYF.